Below are 14 T cell receptor beta chains sequenced from a single sample in a study of PD-L1 blockade in urothelial cancer. Specified time point: peripheral blood 6 weeks after treatment start. Only in-frame clones appear in the TCRdb table, and some are missing; sequencing was by immunoSEQ multiplex PCR. The profile covers around 66,000 clones, with around nine tenths appearing a single time and over 9% taken by the ten largest. The source was PBMCs, collected around atezolizumab (anti-PD-L1) treatment. The receptors were gathered from a man in his sixties with urothelial cancer.

This chain uses TRBV7-3 with TRBJ2-3; no reliable D call. Between the trimmed V and J ends, which lost 1 base and 1 base, there was a span of 9 bases. CDR1 and CDR2 (germline): SGHTA, FQGTGA. This CDR3 has 15 amino acids. The CDR3 DNA is TGTGCCAGCAGCTTAAACCTTGCGGGCACAGATACGCAGTATTTT. Its translation: CASSLNLAGTDTQYF. The whole variable domain, filled in from reference TRBV7-3 and TRBJ2-3, reads GAGVSQTPSNKVTEKGKYVELRCDPISGHTALYWYRQSLGQGPEFLIYFQGTGAADDSGLPNDRFFAVRPEGSVSTLKIQRTERGDSAVYLCASSLNLAGTDTQYFGPGTRLTVL.

The V gene is TRBV29-1, the J gene TRBJ1-1; 8 bases align to TRBD1. CDR3 size: 13 residues. CDR1 and CDR2 from the germline V gene are SQVTM and ANQGSEA. Losses at the gene ends were 4 bases for V and 3 bases for J; bases not matched to a gene: 4. In DNA, the CDR3 is TGCAGCGTTGCTCAGGGGGCCGACACTGAAGCTTTCTTT. Translation gives CSVAQGADTEAFF.

The table lists this clone with a few counts. The V and J genes are TRBV10-3 and TRBJ2-7, with TRBD2 as a possible D gene (5 bases). The CDR3 totals 13 residues. The germline V gene encodes CDR1 ENHRY and CDR2 SYGVKD. Trimming cost V 1 base and J 3 bases, with 7 bases left between them. In DNA, the CDR3 is TGTGCCATCAGTGAGTTTAGCGACTACGAGCAGTACTTC. It specifies CAISEFSDYEQYF.

The chain carries TRBV7-2 and TRBJ2-1, with TRBD2 as a possible D gene (6 bases). The CDR3 runs to 17 residues. Trimming stripped 0 bases from V and 4 bases from J, with 16 bases between. CDR1 SGHTA and CDR2 FQGNSA come from the germline V gene. The CDR3 protein is CASSLAYVGSGYNEQFF. CDR3 sequence (DNA): TGTGCCAGCAGCTTAGCCTATGTGGGGAGCGGGTACAATGAGCAGTTCTTC.

The chain is built from TRBV19 and TRBJ2-3; 13 bases are shared with TRBD2. CDR3 length equals 18 residues. Germline values: CDR1 LNHDA, CDR2 SQIVND (reference sequence). Germline trimming cut 5 bases from V and 6 bases from J; bases unmatched to any gene: 14. The CDR3 sequence: CASSSPPGTSGVWDTQYF. In nucleotides, the CDR3 is TGTGCCAGTAGTTCCCCCCCCGGGACTAGCGGGGTGTGGGATACGCAGTATTTT.

This chain uses TRBV18 with TRBJ2-1; no clear D. The germline CDR1 and CDR2 sequences are KGHSH and LQKENI. The CDR3 length is 18 residues. V lost 1 base and J lost 0, with 16 bases in between. The CDR3 DNA follows: TGTGCCAGCTCACCACAGTCGGGTAACCCCGTCTCCTACAATGAGCAGTTCTTC. This sequence encodes CASSPQSGNPVSYNEQFF.

The V and J genes are TRBV7-9 and TRBJ1-3, with D possibly being TRBD1 (6 bases). The CDR3 has 17 residues. With 3 bases removed from V and 0 bases from J, the gap between germline ends came to 15 bases. Germline CDR1 and CDR2: SEHNR and FQNEAQ (reference sequence). This CDR3 is CASSFRTGRTSGNTIYF. The CDR3 nucleotides are TGTGCCAGCAGCTTCCGCACAGGGAGAACCTCTGGAAACACCATATATTTT.

The rearrangement links TRBV11-3 to TRBJ2-1, with D hard to call. Between the trimmed V and J ends, which lost 4 bases and 0 bases, there was a span of 7 bases. Germline CDR1 SGHNT, CDR2 YENEEA. The CDR3 runs to 14 residues. The CDR3: CASSSSYSYNEQFF. DNA of the CDR3: TGTGCCAGCAGCTCCTCGTACTCCTACAATGAGCAGTTCTTC.

The chain joins TRBV11-2 to TRBJ2-2; TRBD1 is a possible D gene (5 bases). There are 15 residues in the CDR3. Germline values: CDR1 SGHAT, CDR2 FQNNGV. Trimming removed 5 bases at V and 7 bases at J, with 17 bases between. For the CDR3, the DNA is TGTGCCAGCAGCCCCCGGTTAGGGGAAATCGGGGAGCTGTTTTTT. Protein: CASSPRLGEIGELFF.

This chain joins TRBV5-1 and TRBJ2-5; the D gene is possibly TRBD2 (6 bases). The CDR3 totals 15 residues. V lost 0 bases and J 3 bases, leaving 12 bases between the germline ends. Germline CDR1 SGHRS, CDR2 YFSETQ. CDR3 residues: CASSLGGGFEETQYF. DNA of the CDR3: TGCGCCAGCAGCTTGGGTGGGGGGTTTGAAGAGACCCAGTACTTC.

CDR3: CASGPYEQYF. In DNA form, the CDR3 reads TGTGCCAGCGGCCCCTACGAGCAGTACTTC. The rearrangement joins TRBV6-1 to TRBJ2-7; D remains unclear. The CDR3 covers 10 residues. The germline gives CDR1 MNHNS, CDR2 SASEGT. With 8 bases removed from V and 2 bases from J, the gap between germline ends came to 4 bases.

The rearrangement links TRBV29-1 to TRBJ1-1; D is unresolved. Trimming pared 0 bases from V and 3 bases from J, leaving 5 bases between. The CDR3 sequence is 12 residues long. The V gene's germline CDR1 is SQVTM and CDR2 ANQGSEA. The CDR3 loop is CSVEDPYTEAFF. In DNA, the CDR3 is TGCAGCGTTGAAGATCCGTACACTGAAGCTTTCTTT.

The sample holds one count of this clone. The gene calls are TRBV6-6 and TRBJ1-1; D is possibly TRBD1 (5 bases). Trimming removed 9 bases from V and 3 bases from J, with 20 bases in between. Germline V gives CDR1 MNHNY, CDR2 SVGAGI (reference sequence). CDR3 length equals 15 residues. This CDR3 reads CASIDVQGSYTEAFF. The CDR3 DNA is TGTGCCAGTATAGACGTTCAGGGTTCGTACACTGAAGCTTTCTTT.

V usage is TRBV2 and J usage is TRBJ1-1; a possible D gene is TRBD1 (6 bases). The germline V gene encodes CDR1 SNHLY and CDR2 FYNNEI. V lost 6 bases and J 2 bases, leaving 10 bases between the germline ends. The CDR3 loop spans 13 amino acids. CDR3 in amino acids: CASRNRENTEAFF. CDR3 nucleotides: TGTGCCAGCAGAAACAGGGAAAACACTGAAGCTTTCTTT.